This T cell receptor beta chain is drawn from a study of blood T cell repertoires in COVID-19. Study-wide background: The United States, Italy and Spain were the sources of the acute and convalescent COVID-19 samples. Sources were T cells, B-cell-depleted T cells, or PBMCs; the material itself was cDNA or gDNA.

As originally analysed: Reference gene primer amplification gave nucleated cell count estimates. The method was immunoSEQ multiplex PCR; TCRdb's version includes in-frame clones alone and lacks a portion of them. From that table come the V and J calls and clone size; the DNA was used to work out D and trimming. In the table there are about 87,000 clones, approximately 85% of which are singletons. J was trimmed by 7 bases and V by 4 bases; bases with no gene match: 9. CDR3 length equals 15 residues. Germline V lookup: CDR1 MGHDK, CDR2 SYGVNS. The Seattle site enrolled patients during active infection and followed them longitudinally.

Sequenced sample: peripheral blood. The source is a woman over 75 with COVID-19, enrolled during active disease. The V and J genes are TRBV25-1 and TRBJ1-2, with 10 bases lining up with TRBD1. CDR3 coding DNA: TGTGCCAGCAGTGCTCGGGACAGGGGATCCAGTGGCTACACCTTC. Translated, it gives CASSARDRGSSGYTF.